This T cell receptor (beta chain) was identified in a study of T cells after yellow fever vaccination. TCRdb fed the 5' RACE reads into MiXCR, producing one record per CDR3 protein. Of roughly 350,000 distinct CDR3 sequences listed, about 4% are singletons. This clonotype appeared many times. Sequenced here: PBMCs, sampled 5 days after the yellow fever booster vaccination. The TCR originated in a man aged 18 to 29 who received the YFV17D yellow fever vaccine.

In nucleotides, the CDR3 is TGTGCCAGCAGGGAACAGGGGGCCAATCAGCCCCAGCATTTT. Amino acids: CASREQGANQPQHF. The chain carries TRBV27 and TRBJ1-5; TRBD1 matches at 9 bases. Germline CDR1 MNHEY, CDR2 SMNVEV (reference sequence). V shed 6 bases, J shed 3 bases, and the junction held 3 bases outside the gene matches. This CDR3 is 14 amino acids long.